The present TCR beta chain was sequenced within a study of shared clonotypes between healthy human individuals. Using immunoSEQ multiplex PCR, the repertoire was profiled, and TCRdb retains in-frame clones only, with some absent. Here the sample spans over a million clones, 75% to 80% being singletons. The CDR3 runs 14 residues. V shed 4 bases and J 3 bases; nucleotides not matched to a gene: 5. CDR1 and CDR2 from the germline V gene are ENHRY and SYGVKD. This TCR derives from a young man in good health. Some clones in this sample may be carry-over from other donors' samples. The specimen sequenced was memory CD4+ T cells from PBMCs. Subset described: CD45RA-negative fraction. The chain recombines TRBV10-3 with TRBJ1-2; 7 nucleotides agree with TRBD1. The CDR3 sequence: CAISVYRGDYGYTF. The CDR3 region has the DNA TGTGCCATCAGTGTGTACAGGGGTGACTATGGCTACACCTTC.